This T cell receptor (beta chain) was recovered during a study of cytomegalovirus exposure and HLA in healthy donors (dated by TCRdb to about 2017). At the level of the whole study: According to an earlier analysis of a few hundred of the donors, roughly 180 million T cells yielded some 120 million unique TCR beta sequences and roughly 280 Gb of sequence data. The aim of the study was to test whether cataloging public T cell receptors could identify signatures of past pathogen exposure. Donor age, sex, ethnicity and CMV serostatus were compiled alongside the repertoire data. In a later genetic analysis, genome-wide SNP genotypes for about three fifths of the roughly 670 donors were used, and that subset was treated as a discovery cohort. The T cell repertoires of 666 subjects were profiled by immunosequencing and related to cytomegalovirus serostatus. To study patterns of TCR occurrence, a later analysis re-analyzed previously published TCR beta repertoires from under 750 donors and added high-resolution HLA genotyping. HLA typing included class I and class II loci at four-digit resolution. The genetic ancestry cluster associated with self-reported Caucasian donors included approximately 85% of the roughly 400 genotyped donors. Rather than drawing on any new phenotypic data, the later analysis identified candidate immune exposures from TCR beta sequences and the way those sequences occurred across donors. Among several hundred genotyped donors of the cohort, an average of around 220,000 unique TCR beta nucleotide sequences was sequenced per donor, of which roughly 17% were non-productive. Typing coverage differed by locus: A, B, C, DRB1 and DQB1 were typed in roughly 620-630 donors, DQA1 in approximately 520, DPA1 in approximately 600, and DPB1 in just under 480. The study combined high-throughput TCR immunosequencing, statistical association of individual TCRs with disease status, and machine learning to predict cytomegalovirus infection status. Roughly 300 gigabases of sequencing data and around 80 million unique TCR sequences made up an early release that covered several hundred HLA-typed donors. To decide whether each TCR beta V gene segment behaved as functional or pseudogenic, an earlier analysis of some 570 of the donors relied on high-throughput TCR beta sequencing. Four to six DR-DQ haplotypes were handled as single units for association and clustering because linkage in the cohort was strong. Along with the approximately 620-subject first cohort, a separate validation cohort of 120 different subjects was used. Every discovery cohort repertoire had been produced on one sequencing platform.

What the work shows at the level of the full study, not this receptor alone: When HLA alleles, especially DR and DQ, strongly co-occurred, TCR associations were difficult to assign to individual alleles. In vitro tests confirmed that a few of the cytomegalovirus-associated TCR beta chains recognize cytomegalovirus antigens. Compared with the roughly 700-donor mean, donors in an Asian-associated ancestry cluster had fewer N-insertions in productive TCRs, according to a later genetic analysis. Specific HLA alleles were associated with 15,000 to 20,000 TCR beta sequences at a false discovery rate of 0.05 in a later analysis. According to a later analysis, most CMV-associated TCR beta chains appeared to be HLA-restricted, and the HLA associations seemed to be driven largely by CMV exposure. The authors suggested that the approach could potentially be generalized to other disease states and immunological phenotypes. A total of 164 TCR beta chains were listed by the study as associated with cytomegalovirus. Only TCR beta chains were sequenced in this cohort, and the absence of alpha or paired-chain data limited detectable features. A later analysis found that HLA-associated TCR beta chains were more clonally expanded and had lower generation probabilities than equally common non-associated chains. Because counts were too low, roughly 17 rarely observed V segments, including chromosome 9 orphons, were left out of the earlier analysis of roughly 600 of the donors. An earlier analysis of around 540 of the donors showed that most TCR beta V segments appeared in productive rearrangements either about 90% or about 30% of the time, which broadly matched IMGT annotations. V-gene and J-gene trimming of TCR beta chains was associated with a missense DCLRE1C variant in a later genetic analysis, and the association was replicated in an independent cohort. A later analysis found that TCR association rates varied across HLA loci, with DRB1 alleles showing the most associated TCRs and HLA-C alleles the fewest. Most TCR sequences were seen in very few donors, while some public TCRs were found in many individuals. The classifier was reported to diagnose cytomegalovirus status with high specificity and sensitivity in both the original cohort and the validation cohort. A further reported finding was that TCR beta sequences accurately predicted the HLA-A and HLA-B alleles for most subjects in the first cohort. A cluster of highly shared sequence variants was judged likely to represent a technical artifact of the sequencing pipeline. CMV serostatus was the only immune exposure information available for the cohort. Because HLA typing was unavailable for some donors at each locus, only the typed subset was used in association tests. A later analysis reported that several top co-occurrence clusters appeared linked to parvovirus B19, influenza, CMV and Epstein-Barr virus. Roughly uniform sequencing depth across donors was assumed in presence/absence analyses, although this assumption may not hold. Linkage disequilibrium might explain the correlated functional status among segregating V segments, but an unknown experimental factor could not be ruled out. Some IMGT-functional V segments, including TRBV6-2 and TRBV6-3, could not be told apart with the 87-base-pair reads, so those segments were excluded.

The cohort consisted of fewer than 700 healthy bone marrow donors. All cohort members were sampled while nominally healthy, although unrecorded immune exposures were likely present. The donor was CMV seropositive and belonged to the group of 250 to 300 seropositive cohort members. Every donor gave a peripheral blood sample, and the peripheral blood mononuclear cells from that sample were used for TCR beta sequencing. The Qiagen DNeasy Blood Extraction Kit was used to extract genomic DNA from the blood cell samples. Preparation of the library involved the immunoSEQ multiplex PCR assay. The multiplex PCR relied on a mix of 60 forward primers for TCR Vbeta segments and 13 reverse primers for TCR Jbeta segments. A multiplex PCR assay on genomic DNA amplified the CDR3 region of rearranged TCR beta genes. The amplified TCR beta libraries were sequenced on the Illumina HiSeq System as 87-base-pair reads. Per the authors' processing: In a later analysis, tens of millions of unique TCR beta chains were counted across the 666 repertoires, and around 10 million of these chains were shared by at least two donors. A nearest-neighbor algorithm error-corrected the raw reads and collapsed the reads into unique sequences, merging closely related sequences to remove PCR and sequencing errors. CDR3 sequences were aligned to IMGT reference sequences to assign V, D and J gene segments. Each retained sequence needed at least a six-nucleotide match to both a V gene segment and a J gene segment. Rearrangements were called productive when the CDR3 lacked stop codons and stayed in frame with V and J; all others were non-productive. Following IMGT convention, CDR3 was defined as the stretch from the second conserved V-encoded cysteine up to the conserved J-encoded phenylalanine. In an earlier analysis of around 540 of the donors, sequences lacking an unambiguous match to a single V gene segment were excluded. An earlier analysis of 450 to 650 of the donors called V segments functional above 56.7% productive rearrangements and segregating when the between-donor standard deviation exceeded 5%. A statistical classification framework was built to diagnose cytomegalovirus status from the catalog of TCR beta chain sequences. In a later analysis, TCR nucleotide sequences were compared against IMGT/GENE-DB human TR gene sequences so that V and J genes could be assigned. Using the TCRdist pipeline, a later analysis assigned CDR3 sequences along with most-parsimonious VDJ recombination scenarios. In a later analysis, each TCR beta chain was defined by its CDR3 amino acid sequence together with its V-gene family, and reads lacking a unique V-gene family were excluded. A later analysis removed 550 to 650 highly shared, low-generation-probability nucleotide sequences to deal with suspected cross-contamination and a sequencing artifact. For each public chain, a later analysis derived a clonal expansion index from normalized ranks of inferred template counts within each repertoire. A later analysis computed generation probabilities with a VDJ recombination model fitted to out-of-frame rearrangements, and checked the results against IGoR. A later analysis scored TCR-TCR, TCR-HLA and TCR-CMV co-occurrence with hypergeometric tests, applying a repertoire-size bias correction to TCR pairs. In a later analysis, false discovery rates were estimated by permuting HLA or CMV assignments 20 times. In a later analysis, co-occurring TCRs were grouped with DBSCAN, and TCRdist sequence similarity was added when clustering was performed within HLA-allele-positive subsets. Repertoires with fewer than 30,000 or more than 120,000 public chains, plus five repertoires with anomalous nucleotide sharing, were excluded from co-occurrence clustering. Drawn from immuneACCESS, this table holds only the in-frame rearrangements with V and J called that TCRdb kept. Clones are partly lost; checked studies trace under half to an unresolved V gene and leave the rest unexplained. The DNA was the basis for D and trimming; V, J and clone size are from that table. For this sample, the table gives some 130,000 clones. The ten largest clones add up to under 2% of the sample.

To note about this clone: There is no known antigen for this receptor.

CDR1 and CDR2, looked up from the germline V gene, are MRHNA and SNTAGT. Ends trimmed: V by 5 bases, J by 4 bases; bases unmatched to a gene: 7. The CDR3 holds 16 amino acids from the cysteine to the phenylalanine. Kept here is only the CDR3 DNA, which spans 48 bases and is read in frame from base 1. Sequencing used PBMCs. The receptor was isolated from a woman aged 40 to 49 in good health and CMV-seropositive. The chain joins TRBV6-4 to TRBJ2-1, and 11 bases in between align with TRBD2. The encoded CDR3 is CASSSLAGGDYNEQFF. The nucleotide sequence is TGTGCCAGCAGTTCCCTAGCGGGAGGAGATTACAATGAGCAGTTCTTC.